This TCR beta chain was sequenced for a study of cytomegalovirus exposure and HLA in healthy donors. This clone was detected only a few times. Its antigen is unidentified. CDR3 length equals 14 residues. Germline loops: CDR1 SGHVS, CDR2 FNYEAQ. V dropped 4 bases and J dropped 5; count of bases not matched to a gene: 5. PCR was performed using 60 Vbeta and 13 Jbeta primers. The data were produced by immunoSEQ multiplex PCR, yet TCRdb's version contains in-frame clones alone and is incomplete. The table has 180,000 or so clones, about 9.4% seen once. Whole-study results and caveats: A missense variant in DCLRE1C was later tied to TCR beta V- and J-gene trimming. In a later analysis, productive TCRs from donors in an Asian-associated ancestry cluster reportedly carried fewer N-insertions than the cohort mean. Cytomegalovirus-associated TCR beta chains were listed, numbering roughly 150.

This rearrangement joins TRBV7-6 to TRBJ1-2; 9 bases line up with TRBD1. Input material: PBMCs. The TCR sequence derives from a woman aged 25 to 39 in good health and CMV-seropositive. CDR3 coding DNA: TGTGCCAGCAGCTCTATGGACAGGGGATATGGCTACACCTTC. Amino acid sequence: CASSSMDRGYGYTF.